This is a list of T cell receptor beta chains from one sample in a study of shared clonotypes between healthy human individuals. The assay was immunoSEQ multiplex PCR, and TCRdb's table has in-frame clones only and misses some. This table has about 2.2 million clones, over 85% appearing once. What was sequenced was naive CD8+ T cells from PBMCs. The receptors originated from a man aged 18 to 30 in good health. Some clones in this sample may be carry-over from other donors' samples. The CDR3 runs from the conserved cysteine through the conserved F or W. D genes are given only for firm matches. Only part of the rows carry a size: once, few, many, or a class if the clone is expanded.

TRBD2	-	TRBV7-2	TRBJ2-1	TGTGCCAGCAGCTTAACGGCGGGAGAGAACAATGAGCAGTTCTTC	CASSLTAGENNEQFF
-	-	TRBV20-1	TRBJ1-5	TGCAGTGATCAGCCCCAGCATTTT	CSDQPQHF
-	-	TRBV7-8	TRBJ1-2	TGTGCCAGCAGCTTAGGACGATTAATAGATGGCTACACCTTC	CASSLGRLIDGYTF
-	-	TRBV5-5	TRBJ1-2	TGTGCCAGCAGCTTGTTGGAGGGATTCTATGGCTACACCTTC	CASSLLEGFYGYTF
-	-	TRBV7-2	TRBJ1-1	TGTGCCAGCAGCTTACCACCGTGGGCTGAAGCTTTCTTT	CASSLPPWAEAFF
-	-	TRBV19	TRBJ1-1	TGTGCCAGTAGTACGGAGGAGACTGAAGCTTTCTTT	CASSTEETEAFF
TRBD1	-	TRBV7-9	TRBJ2-2	TGTGCCAGCAGCACAAAGGACAGGGCGTTCGCCGGGGAGCTGTTTTTT	CASSTKDRAFAGELFF
-	-	TRBV4-1	TRBJ1-5	TGCGCCAGCAGCTCCACGACAGGTAGAAATCAGCCCCAGCATTTT	CASSSTTGRNQPQHF
TRBD1	once	TRBV7-9	TRBJ2-1	TGTGCCAGCAGCCTCTCCCCGGACAGGGTGCAGTTCTTC	CASSLSPDRVQFF
-	-	TRBV27	TRBJ2-1	TGTGCCACCCGGACAGTTTACAATGAGCAGTTCTTC	CATRTVYNEQFF
TRBD2	once	TRBV9	TRBJ2-3	TGTGCCAGCAGCGTAACTAGCGGCTCGGGAAATACGCAGTATTTT	CASSVTSGSGNTQYF
-	-	TRBV6-1	TRBJ1-5	TGTGCCAGCAGTGACGGTAGGGAGGGGGGAAGTCAGCCCCAGCATTTT	CASSDGREGGSQPQHF
-	-	TRBV28	TRBJ1-5	TGTGCCAGCACCATATATAGCAATCAGCCCCAGCATTTT	CASTIYSNQPQHF
TRBD2	-	TRBV28	TRBJ2-5	TGTGCCAGCAGCTTAGCGGGAGGTGAGACCCAGTACTTC	CASSLAGGETQYF
-	-	TRBV9	TRBJ2-7	TGTGCCAGCAGCGCCGACCGAGGGTCCTCCTACGAGCAGTACTTC	CASSADRGSSYEQYF
TRBD2	-	TRBV4-1	TRBJ2-3	TGCGCCAGCAGCCAAGAATGGGCTAGCGGTCGCACAGATACGCAGTATTTT	CASSQEWASGRTDTQYF
-	-	TRBV4-1	TRBJ2-7	TGCGCCAGCAGCCTATCCTTAGGCGGGACCTACGAGCAGTACTTC	CASSLSLGGTYEQYF
-	-	TRBV9	TRBJ2-1	TGTGCCAGCAGCGTAAGCAAGGGAGAGCAGTTCTTC	CASSVSKGEQFF
-	-	TRBV28	TRBJ2-7	TGTGCCAGCAGTTACTCCCAGGGTGGGGACACAATCCCGTACGAGCAGTACTTC	CASSYSQGGDTIPYEQYF
-	-	TRBV25-1	TRBJ1-1	TGTGCCAGCAGTGAATTTGTGGGCCTGAACACTGAAGCTTTCTTT	CASSEFVGLNTEAFF
-	once	TRBV9	TRBJ2-2	TGTGCCAGCAGCGTAGACGGGGGCGTGAAACGACCCCCCGGGGAGCTGTTTTTT	CASSVDGGVKRPPGELFF
-	-	TRBV5-6	TRBJ2-7	TGTGCCAGCAGCTTGGCCGGCAGACACTACGAGCAGTACTTC	CASSLAGRHYEQYF
-	-	TRBV5-6	TRBJ2-1	TGTGCCAGCAGCTATCTAGACAATGAGCAGTTCTTC	CASSYLDNEQFF
TRBD2	-	TRBV7-6	TRBJ2-7	TGTGCCAGCAGCTTAGTAGCGGGGGACTACGAGCAGTACTTC	CASSLVAGDYEQYF
-	-	TRBV2	TRBJ2-1	TGTGCCACCGTGGGGTACCCCAATGAGCAGTTCTTC	CATVGYPNEQFF
-	-	TRBV19	TRBJ2-7	TGTGCCAGTAGTAGGGCTCAGGGCTCCGAGCAGTACTTC	CASSRAQGSEQYF